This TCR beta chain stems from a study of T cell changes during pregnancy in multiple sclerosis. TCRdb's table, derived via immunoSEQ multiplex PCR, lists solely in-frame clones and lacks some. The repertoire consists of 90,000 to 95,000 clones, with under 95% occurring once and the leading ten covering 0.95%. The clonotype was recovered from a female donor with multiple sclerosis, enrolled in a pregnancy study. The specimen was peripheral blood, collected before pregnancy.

The CDR3 DNA reads TGTGCCATCAGTGAGTCACCGGGTTCTAATGAAAAACTGTTTTTT. Translation gives CAISESPGSNEKLFF. The genes are TRBV10-3 and TRBJ1-4; D remains ambiguous. V was shortened by 0 bases and J by 3 bases, with 8 bases between the two germline ends. There are 15 residues in the CDR3. Germline lookup yields CDR1 ENHRY and CDR2 SYGVKD.